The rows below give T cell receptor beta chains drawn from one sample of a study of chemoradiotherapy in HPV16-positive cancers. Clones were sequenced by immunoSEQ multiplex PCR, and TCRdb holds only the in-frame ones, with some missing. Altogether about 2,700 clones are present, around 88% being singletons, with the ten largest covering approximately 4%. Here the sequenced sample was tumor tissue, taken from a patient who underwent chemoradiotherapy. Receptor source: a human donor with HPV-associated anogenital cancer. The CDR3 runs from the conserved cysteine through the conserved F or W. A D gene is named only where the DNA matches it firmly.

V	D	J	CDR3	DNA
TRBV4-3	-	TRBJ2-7	CASSQDQGGPREQYF	TGCGCCAGCAGCCAAGATCAAGGCGGGCCGAGAGAGCAGTACTTC
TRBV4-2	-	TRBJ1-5	CASSQKWQTNQPQHF	TGTGCCAGCAGCCAGAAGTGGCAGACCAATCAGCCCCAGCATTTT
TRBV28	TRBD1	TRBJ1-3	CASTPNRGQSSGNTIYF	TGTGCCAGCACCCCTAACAGGGGGCAGAGCTCTGGAAACACCATATATTTT
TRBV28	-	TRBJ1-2	CASSLVRELQYGYTF	TGTGCCAGCAGTTTAGTTCGGGAGCTGCAATATGGCTACACCTTC
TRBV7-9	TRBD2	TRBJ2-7	CASSLWTSGGYEQYF	TGTGCCAGCAGCTTGTGGACTAGCGGTGGTTACGAGCAGTACTTC
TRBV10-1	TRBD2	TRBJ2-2	CASSEERERNTGELFF	TGCGCCAGCAGTGAGGAGCGGGAGAGGAACACCGGGGAGCTGTTTTTT
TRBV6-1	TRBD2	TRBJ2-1	CASSELLAGSVNEQFF	TGTGCCAGCAGTGAACTACTAGCGGGAAGCGTAAATGAGCAGTTCTTC
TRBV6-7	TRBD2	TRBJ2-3	CARGGLLAGTQYF	TGTGCCAGGGGGGGCCTACTAGCGGGAACGCAGTATTTT